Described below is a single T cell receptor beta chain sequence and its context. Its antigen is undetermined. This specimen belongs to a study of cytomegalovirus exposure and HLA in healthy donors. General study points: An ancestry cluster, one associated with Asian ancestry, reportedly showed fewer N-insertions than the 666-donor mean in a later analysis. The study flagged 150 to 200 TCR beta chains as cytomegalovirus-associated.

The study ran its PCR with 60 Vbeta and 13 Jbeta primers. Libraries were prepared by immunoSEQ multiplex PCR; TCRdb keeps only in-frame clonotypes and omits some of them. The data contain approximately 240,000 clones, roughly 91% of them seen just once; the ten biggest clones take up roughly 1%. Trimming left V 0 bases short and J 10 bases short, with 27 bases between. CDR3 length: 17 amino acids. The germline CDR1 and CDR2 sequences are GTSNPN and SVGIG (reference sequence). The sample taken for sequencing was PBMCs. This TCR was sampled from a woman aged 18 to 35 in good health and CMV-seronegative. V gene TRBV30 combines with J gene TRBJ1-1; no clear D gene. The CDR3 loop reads CAWSVTLGFGPESPAFF. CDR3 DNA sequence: TGTGCCTGGAGTGTAACGTTGGGCTTCGGCCCAGAAAGCCCAGCTTTCTTT. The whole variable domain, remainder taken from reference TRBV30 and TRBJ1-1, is SQTIHQWPATLVQPVGSPLSLECTVEGTSNPNLYWYRQAAGRGLQLLFYSVGIGQISSEVPQNLSASRPQDRQFILSSKKLLLSDSGFYLCAWSVTLGFGPESPAFFGQGTRLTVV.